This entry lists 10 T cell receptor beta chains sequenced from one sample in a study of T cells in Graves' hyperthyroidism and ophthalmopathy. The TCR beta CDR3 regions underwent amplification using RNA transcripts as the source. HTBI primers were employed in a first-round RT-PCR of the TCR CDR3. TCRdb redid the calling of the multiplex PCR reads with MiXCR, one entry per CDR3 protein. The sample contains around 600,000 distinct CDR3 sequences, nearly 45% of which appear only once. Material: peripheral blood or thyroid tissue (not recorded which). The receptors were gathered from an adult man with Graves' disease, either hyperthyroidism or ophthalmopathy (not recorded which).

The V and J genes are TRBV19 and TRBJ1-4; 9 positions agree with TRBD1. Germline V gene data show CDR1 as LNHDA and CDR2 as SQIVND (reference sequence). J was trimmed by 2 bases and V by 7 bases; bases with no gene match: 8. The CDR3 is 16 amino acids. CDR3 coding DNA: TGTGCCAGTAATTCGGGGACAGGGCAGACTAATGAAAAACTGTTTTTT. Protein: CASNSGTGQTNEKLFF.

The chain recombines TRBV5-4 with TRBJ2-7; 8 bases fit TRBD1. The CDR3 extends over 15 amino acids. Germline CDR1 SGHNT, CDR2 YYREEE (reference sequence). Trimming removed 4 bases from V and 3 bases from J; junction bases left unmatched: 9. The CDR3 nucleotides are TGTGCCAGCAGCCTGTGGGGACAGGCCCGCTACGAGCAGTACTTC. Its translation is CASSLWGQARYEQYF.

J is TRBJ2-7 and V is TRBV10-1; D is possibly TRBD1 (7 bases). This CDR3 is built from 14 residues. Germline CDR1 is WNHNN and CDR2 is SYGVQD (reference sequence). V lost 6 bases to trimming and J lost 5 bases, with 17 bases between them. DNA of the CDR3: TGCGCCAGCAGGGAGGCGGGCAGGGGGGACGAGCAGTACTTC. Its translation: CASREAGRGDEQYF.

V usage is TRBV2 and J usage is TRBJ1-5, with D perhaps matching TRBD1 (6 bases). V was cut by 5 bases and J by 12 bases, with 17 bases left in between. The length of the CDR3 is 13 residues. Per germline, CDR1 SNHLY and CDR2 FYNNEI. CDR3 nucleotide sequence: TGTGCCAGCAGTACAGGGTTGGGAATGCTCCAGCATTTT. Encoded protein: CASSTGLGMLQHF.

The CDR3 bases are TGTGCCAGCAGTGGGACAGGGGGCAGCGACCATCAGCCCCAGCATTTT. This codes for CASSGTGGSDHQPQHF. The chain joins TRBV25-1 to TRBJ1-5; TRBD1 matches at 11 bases. Germline values: CDR1 MGHDK, CDR2 SYGVNS. With V trimmed by 4 bases and J by 5 bases, 7 bases remained unmatched. This CDR3 has 16 residues.

This clonotype was observed many times. V and J are TRBV7-9 and TRBJ1-4, with 9 bases aligning to TRBD1. Germline V gives CDR1 SEHNR, CDR2 FQNEAQ (reference sequence). This CDR3 is built from 15 residues. V was pared by 5 bases and J by 6 bases, with 7 bases of the junction left unmatched. The chain's CDR3 is CASSLLQGADEKLFF. The DNA of the CDR3 is TGTGCCAGCAGCCTATTACAGGGGGCGGATGAAAAACTGTTTTTT.

This clonotype showed up just a few times. The CDR3 here is CASSVEQGNTEAFF. CDR3 sequence (DNA): TGTGCCAGCAGCGTAGAGCAGGGGAACACTGAAGCTTTCTTT. The J gene is TRBJ1-1, the V gene TRBV9, with a tentative D call TRBD1 (5 bases). V shed 0 bases and J shed 1 base, with 7 bases lying between them. The CDR3 loop spans 14 amino acids. Germline V gene data show CDR1 as SGDLS and CDR2 as YYNGEE.

The table lists this clonotype with a few counts. The chain recombines TRBV6-5 with TRBJ1-1; the D is unclear. The V gene lost 0 bases and the J gene lost 7 bases, with 9 bases spanning the gap. Germline V CDR1 and CDR2: MNHEY, SVGAGI. The length of the CDR3 is 13 residues. Written as DNA, the CDR3 is TGTGCCAGCAGTTACTCGAAGGCAGATGAAGCTTTCTTT. Amino acids: CASSYSKADEAFF.

This clonotype came up many times. The chain combines TRBV7-2 with TRBJ1-1; a weak D match, TRBD1 (6 bases). Germline values: CDR1 SGHTA, CDR2 FQGNSA. CDR3 length equals 15 residues. V lost 0 bases and J 1 base, leaving 9 bases between the germline ends. The CDR3 spells CASSLALGGNTEAFF. CDR3 nucleotides: TGTGCCAGCAGCTTAGCGCTAGGGGGGAACACTGAAGCTTTCTTT. Variable domain in full (rest from reference TRBV7-2 and TRBJ1-1): GAGVSQSPSNKVTEKGKDVELRCDPISGHTALYWYRQSLGQGLEFLIYFQGNSAPDKSGLPSDRFSAERTGGSVSTLTIQRTQQEDSAVYLCASSLALGGNTEAFFGQGTRLTVV.

This clonotype has ten or more counts. This sequence joins TRBV19 and TRBJ1-3; D uncertain. Germline-derived CDR1 and CDR2 are LNHDA and SQIVND (reference sequence). V was cut by 3 bases and J by 0 bases, with 18 bases left in between. The CDR3 consists of 18 residues. Written as DNA, the CDR3 is TGTGCCAGTAGTATGGGCGGCCGGGGAATCGGCTCTGGAAACACCATATATTTT. It is translated as CASSMGGRGIGSGNTIYF. Complete variable domain (other parts from reference TRBV19 and TRBJ1-3): DGGITQSPKYLFRKEGQNVTLSCEQNLNHDAMYWYRQDPGQGLRLIYYSQIVNDFQKGDIAEGYSVSREKKESFPLTVTSAQKNPTAFYLCASSMGGRGIGSGNTIYFGEGSWLTVV.